Below are 23 T cell receptor beta chains sequenced from a single sample in a study of blood T cell repertoires in COVID-19. Using immunoSEQ multiplex PCR, the repertoire was profiled, and TCRdb retains in-frame clones only, with some absent. In the table there are 90,000 to 120,000 clones, around 86% of which are singletons. Sequencing was performed on PBMCs or T cells enriched from blood (not recorded which). Receptor source: a woman aged 50 to 65 who had recovered from COVID-19.

V usage is TRBV5-1 and J usage is TRBJ2-7, with D perhaps matching TRBD1 (5 bases). Germline values: CDR1 SGHRS, CDR2 YFSETQ. The CDR3 has 14 residues. Trimming cost V 1 base and J 4 bases, with 12 bases left between them. The CDR3 reads CASSLYRSEYEQYF. Written as DNA, the CDR3 is TGCGCCAGCAGCTTGTACAGGAGCGAATACGAGCAGTACTTC.

The chain's CDR3 is CASSRDNSGNTIYF. The CDR3 nucleotides read TGTGCCAGCTCTCGGGACAACTCTGGAAACACCATATATTTT. The chain is built from TRBV18 and TRBJ1-3; weak D call: TRBD1 (6 bases). CDR1 and CDR2 (germline): KGHSH, LQKENI. The CDR3 totals 14 residues. Trimming took off 6 bases at V and 0 bases at J, with 9 bases between the two ends.

Written as DNA, the CDR3 is TGTGCCAGCAGCCGCTTCCTGACTAGCGGATACAATGAGCAGTTCTTC. Translation: CASSRFLTSGYNEQFF. The chain recombines TRBV3-1 (or the pseudogene TRBV3-2) with TRBJ2-1; 9 bases line up with TRBD2. Unmatched junction bases numbered 8, after V lost 4 bases and J lost 4 bases. The V gene's germline CDR1 is LGHDT and CDR2 YNNKEL (reference sequence). This CDR3 has 16 amino acids.

The chain links TRBV6-5 to TRBJ2-3; no clear D. V lost 0 bases and J 4 bases, leaving 8 bases between the germline ends. The germline CDR1 and CDR2 sequences are MNHEY and SVGAGI. The CDR3 has 14 residues. The chain's CDR3 is CASSYSVAPDTQYF. CDR3 in DNA: TGTGCCAGCAGTTACTCGGTAGCCCCAGATACGCAGTATTTT.

The chain carries TRBV5-6 and TRBJ1-4, with 7 bases fitting TRBD1. V shed 1 base, J shed 0 bases, and the junction held 9 bases outside the gene matches. The germline V gene has CDR1 SGHDT and CDR2 YYEEEE. The CDR3 loop spans 18 amino acids. The CDR3 sequence: CASSLMDRLHSTNEKLFF. The CDR3 DNA follows: TGTGCCAGCAGCTTGATGGACAGGTTACACTCAACTAATGAAAAACTGTTTTTT.

This chain links TRBV27 with TRBJ1-1; D not certain. CDR3 length equals 16 residues. Germline V gene data show CDR1 as MNHEY and CDR2 as SMNVEV (reference sequence). The V and J ends lost 0 bases and 4 bases respectively, with 15 bases between them. This CDR3 reads CASSLSMRGWVTEAFF. DNA of the CDR3: TGTGCCAGCAGTTTATCGATGCGGGGATGGGTCACTGAAGCTTTCTTT.

This clone was picked up a small number of times. This rearrangement joins TRBV11-2 to TRBJ2-5, with TRBD2 matching 13 bases. After removal of 5 bases from V and 1 base from J, the junction contained 7 bases not matched to a gene. This CDR3 spans 17 amino acids. The germline V gene encodes CDR1 SGHAT and CDR2 FQNNGV. The CDR3 nucleotides read TGTGCCAGCAGCCCCCGACGGACTAGCGGGAGCCAAGAGACCCAGTACTTC. The encoded protein is CASSPRRTSGSQETQYF.

This sequence joins TRBV18 and TRBJ1-1; the D is unclear. CDR3 length equals 12 residues. Deletions cut 3 bases from V and 8 bases from J, with 10 bases between. Germline V gene data show CDR1 as KGHSH and CDR2 as LQKENI. The chain's CDR3 is CASSPDFSEAFF. The CDR3 nucleotides are TGTGCCAGCTCACCGGACTTCTCGGAAGCTTTCTTT.

The CDR3 region is CASSIREGIWGYTF. In nucleotides, the CDR3 is TGTGCCAGTAGTATCAGGGAAGGAATATGGGGCTACACCTTC. The gene calls are TRBV19 and TRBJ1-2; D is perhaps TRBD1 (5 bases). The V and J ends lost 3 bases and 8 bases respectively, with 16 bases between them. The germline V gene has CDR1 LNHDA and CDR2 SQIVND (reference sequence). The CDR3 is made up of 14 amino acids.

The CDR3 sequence: CASSQGGRRDTQYF. CDR3 bases: TGCGCCAGCAGCCAAGGGGGGCGGAGAGATACGCAGTATTTT. The chain links TRBV4-1 to TRBJ2-3; D is possibly TRBD1 (6 bases). V was shortened by 1 base and J by 5 bases, with 10 bases between the two germline ends. This CDR3 has 14 residues. Germline V gives CDR1 MGHRA, CDR2 YSYEKL.

The rearrangement links TRBV7-3 to TRBJ2-3, with 8 bases matching TRBD2. J gave up 2 bases and V 1 base, and 2 bases lay outside the gene matches. CDR1 and CDR2 from the germline V gene are SGHTA and FQGTGA. This CDR3 has 15 amino acids. The CDR3 sequence: CASSLISGATDTQYF. As DNA, the CDR3 is TGTGCCAGCAGCTTAATTAGCGGGGCCACAGATACGCAGTATTTT.

Notes on this clone: Compared with germline, one end of the junction differs, possibly owing to a read error. The genes are TRBV7-6 and TRBJ2-7; 8 bases map to TRBD2. The CDR3 runs to 13 residues. The V gene's germline CDR1 is SGHVS and CDR2 FNYEAQ. CDR3 DNA: TGTGCCAGCAGCTTGGACCAAAGCGGACTAGCTTCCTTC. This gives the protein CASSLDQSGLASF.

The rearrangement joins TRBV7-8 to TRBJ1-4; D may be TRBD1 (6 bases). The CDR3 is 15 residues long. Germline loops: CDR1 SGHVS, CDR2 FQNEAQ. Trimming pared 5 bases from V and 7 bases from J, leaving 17 bases between. The CDR3 sequence: CASSPQGRTAEKLFF. CDR3 nucleotide sequence: TGTGCCAGCAGCCCCCAAGGGCGGACAGCTGAAAAACTGTTTTTT.

The V gene is TRBV5-1, the J gene TRBJ2-3; 7 bases map to TRBD2. The junction had 8 bases not matched to a gene; V was cut back by 3 bases and J by 4 bases. Germline loops: CDR1 SGHRS, CDR2 YFSETQ. This CDR3 is 15 amino acids long. CDR3 DNA sequence: TGCGCCAGCAGCTCGGGGACTACCAATCCAGATACGCAGTATTTT. This translates into CASSSGTTNPDTQYF.

This chain uses TRBV5-1 with TRBJ2-1; the D is unclear. CDR1 is SGHRS, CDR2 YFSETQ, per germline. The CDR3 contains 14 residues. V shed 0 bases and J shed 5 bases, with 9 bases lying between them. The CDR3 region is CASSLVVRDNEQFF. In DNA, the CDR3 is TGCGCCAGCAGCTTGGTCGTCCGTGACAATGAGCAGTTCTTC.

CDR3 residues: CATSDLRDSGNTIYF. CDR3 in DNA: TGTGCCACCAGTGATTTGCGGGACTCTGGAAACACCATATATTTT. The chain has TRBV24-1 and TRBJ1-3; D unclear. Germline V gene lookup returns CDR1 KGHDR and CDR2 SFDVKD. Trimming shortened V by 0 bases and J by 0 bases, and 5 bases separated the two germline ends. CDR3 length: 15 residues.

The rearrangement links TRBV9 to TRBJ2-5; D not resolved. The CDR3 sequence is 14 residues long. Germline V CDR1 and CDR2: SGDLS, YYNGEE. Deletions cut 0 bases from V and 2 bases from J, with 8 bases between. The CDR3 spells CASSVGQLQETQYF. The CDR3 nucleotides read TGTGCCAGCAGCGTAGGACAACTGCAAGAGACCCAGTACTTC.

This chain uses TRBV7-8 with TRBJ1-6; D is perhaps TRBD1 (6 bases). V lost 5 bases and J 1 base, leaving 12 bases between the germline ends. CDR1 is SGHVS and CDR2 is FQNEAQ in the germline V gene. The CDR3 covers 16 residues. Here the CDR3 reads CASSPRGLSYNSPLHF. The CDR3 bases are TGTGCCAGCAGCCCAAGGGGGTTGTCCTATAATTCACCCCTCCACTTT.

This chain links TRBV5-1 with TRBJ2-2; tentative D call: TRBD2 (5 bases). The germline CDR1 and CDR2 sequences are SGHRS and YFSETQ. CDR3 length equals 14 residues. The germline V and J ends were trimmed by 6 bases and 5 bases, with 14 bases remaining between them. The CDR3 spells CASTGMLGTGELFF. The CDR3 DNA sequence: TGCGCCAGCACGGGGATGCTGGGGACCGGGGAGCTGTTTTTT.

The genes are TRBV3-1 (or the pseudogene TRBV3-2) and TRBJ1-1; TRBD1 aligns across 8 bases. V shed 4 bases and J 6 bases; nucleotides not matched to a gene: 7. The CDR3 loop spans 14 amino acids. The germline V gene has CDR1 LGHDT and CDR2 YNNKEL (reference sequence). CDR3 bases: TGTGCCAGCAGCCTTGCCCAGGGGGCCGCTGAAGCTTTCTTT. Protein sequence: CASSLAQGAAEAFF.

The chain employs TRBV27 and TRBJ2-3; 13 nucleotides match TRBD2. Per the germline V gene, CDR1 is MNHEY and CDR2 is SMNVEV (reference sequence). Trimming removed 6 bases from V and 8 bases from J; junction bases left unmatched: 17. The CDR3 length is 18 residues. This CDR3 is CASRGLAGSRPSRGTQYF. Written as DNA, the CDR3 is TGTGCCAGCAGGGGACTAGCGGGATCTCGACCTTCCAGGGGTACGCAGTATTTT.

The chain combines TRBV5-8 with TRBJ1-1; 12 bases line up with TRBD1. Looked up from germline, CDR1 is SGHTS and CDR2 is YDEGEE. The CDR3 covers 15 residues. Trimming took 4 bases from V and 5 from J; bases not matched to a gene: 6. The CDR3 bases are TGTGCCAGCAGCGGTTGGGACAGGGGGCTAACTGAAGCTTTCTTT. It yields the protein CASSGWDRGLTEAFF.

V gene TRBV7-9 combines with J gene TRBJ1-1; 9 nucleotides match TRBD1. The trim removed 5 bases at V and 0 bases at J, leaving 13 bases unmatched. Germline loops: CDR1 SEHNR, CDR2 FQNEAQ (reference sequence). The CDR3 loop spans 18 amino acids. The CDR3 spells CASSTPGTGQILNTEAFF. In DNA, the CDR3 is TGTGCCAGCAGCACGCCCGGGACAGGGCAAATCTTGAACACTGAAGCTTTCTTT.